This TCR beta chain was recovered during a study of T cells in Graves' hyperthyroidism and ophthalmopathy (dated by TCRdb to the late 2010s). A note on the overall study: Peripheral blood samples were taken at the time of initial diagnosis, prior to any treatment. Prospective prediction of ophthalmopathy was tested in an independent validation cohort of 18 to 20 hyperthyroidism patients and 15 to 17 patients who later progressed to ophthalmopathy. A discovery cohort of about a hundred patients, approximately 45 with Graves' ophthalmopathy and roughly 59 with stable Graves' hyperthyroidism, was used to find distinguishing TCR V-J signatures. The approximately 90 discovery patients were divided at random into training and test sets in a 7:3 ratio. TCR Vbeta CDR3 sequencing of 120 to 150 peripheral blood samples (over 40 ophthalmopathy, under 80 hyperthyroidism and about 17 progressor patients) is reported in the paper. Following sampling, methimazole starting at 30 mg daily was given to hyperthyroidism patients, and high-dose intravenous methylprednisolone was given to ophthalmopathy patients. In about 6 Graves' hyperthyroidism patients, the study also compared T-cell repertoires from thyroid tissue with T-cell repertoires from blood. What the authors observed across the whole study: A 13 V-J signature model separated ophthalmopathy from stable hyperthyroidism, with 87.88% sensitivity and approximately 81% specificity in cross-validation and 80%/75% in testing. During validation, the model predicted progression to ophthalmopathy a median of around 7 months ahead of onset, with around 71% sensitivity and 72% to 80% specificity. Most expanded thyroid clonotypes (frequency above 0.001) were also found in blood, which suggests that blood repertoires may mirror thyroid immune responses. No statistical method was used to set the sample size in advance, and investigators knew the group allocation.

Ophthalmopathy patients had moderately to severely active disease, with a Clinical Activity Score of 3 or more, a NOSPECS grade of 4 or more, and a disease duration of less than 3 months. Any patient with an uncontrolled infection, another autoimmune disease, pregnancy or lactation was excluded. Diagnoses relied on clinical symptoms, serum thyroxine and TRAb, thyroid ultrasound and orbital computed tomography. PBMCs were separated from around 9.1 ml of fresh peripheral blood using Ficoll-Paque density gradient centrifugation. Trizol reagent was used to extract total RNA, and RNA quality was then checked on an Agilent 2100 Bioanalyzer. TCR beta CDR3 regions were amplified from RNA transcripts. The first round of RT-PCR for the TCR CDR3 was performed with the HTBI primer set and the Qiagen OneStep RT-PCR kit. The libraries were constructed in a second round of multiplex PCR and then size-selected and purified. Libraries were sequenced paired-end with 100 bp reads on an Illumina HiSeq2000. Per the authors' processing: SOAPnuke was used to process the raw data, throwing out any read that contained adapters or uncalled bases, had a mean Phred below 15, or lacked an exact constant-primer or identifier match. COPE v1.2.5 was used to merge the high-quality paired reads, and each unique nucleotide sequence was defined as a clonotype. MiTCR v1.1 was used to align the clonotypes against IMGT TRBV, TRBD and TRBJ reference segments. Analysis was restricted to V-J combinations with a frequency above 0.0001, which covered about 99% of repertoires. The TCS score was defined as F50 (clonal expansion) divided by E x V (chaos), with BLOSUM62-based TCRdist calculated between CDR3 peptides within each V-J. Welch's t-statistics and random forest reduced approximately 520 V-J features to roughly 13, which were used in a naive Bayes classifier (R e1071). The similarity between thyroid and blood repertoires was quantified using the Morisita-Horn index. Using fastp trimming at Q25 and MiXCR clonotype assembly, TCRdb reanalyzed the public sequencing data and kept in-frame beta chains. Rows with a matching CDR3 protein are joined into one entry that keeps the most common DNA and genes. TCRdb's processing, not the authors' own work, is the source of the V and J calls. The sample data list fewer than 650,000 distinct CDR3 sequences, and about 15% of these were observed just once. The ten largest clones take up around 4.5% of the sample.

This clonotype was counted ten times or more. What antigen it recognizes has not been identified. It has no much larger one-base neighbor in the sample; base qualities were not kept. The CDR3 contains 14 residues, cysteine and phenylalanine counted. CDR3 DNA is the only sequence kept; it has 42 bases, read in frame from the first base. Relative to germline, V is 6 bases shorter and J is 1 base shorter, with 12 bases between their ends. Sequenced input: blood. Recombination linked TRBV12-3 or TRBV12-4 to TRBJ2-5, with the D gene not confidently named. This TCR came from a woman between 35 and 50 years old with Graves' ophthalmopathy. The DNA reads TGTGCCAGCAGCCCCGACGCAATCCAAGAGACCCAGTACTTC. Its protein is CASSPDAIQETQYF.